The 23 T cell receptor beta chains presented below share a single source sample, sequenced in a study of blood T cell repertoires in COVID-19. Here immunoSEQ multiplex PCR was the method, and the copy in TCRdb shows in-frame clones only, minus some. This sample has over 600,000 clones; more than 80% occur once, and the top ten carry about 0.26%. What was sequenced was peripheral blood. These receptors were obtained from a woman younger than 35 with acute or convalescent COVID-19.

Here the CDR3 DNA reads TGTGCCAGCTCATTCTGGGGACAGGGGGTTGGGGAGCTGTTTTTT. Translated: CASSFWGQGVGELFF. The gene calls are TRBV27 and TRBJ2-2; 11 bases align to TRBD1. J lost 8 bases, V lost 8 bases, and 10 bases had no gene match. The CDR3 totals 15 residues. Germline V gene sequence: CDR1 MNHEY, CDR2 SMNVEV (reference sequence).

This clone came up a few times. CDR3 loop: CASAREGDTEAFF. The CDR3 DNA sequence: TGTGCCAGCGCCAGGGAGGGGGACACTGAAGCTTTCTTT. The V gene is TRBV18, the J gene TRBJ1-1, with D perhaps matching TRBD1 (6 bases). With 8 bases removed from V and 3 bases from J, the gap between germline ends came to 13 bases. The CDR3 extends over 13 amino acids. Germline V gene sequence: CDR1 KGHSH, CDR2 LQKENI.

This sequence joins TRBV4-1 and TRBJ2-3, with D unclear. The V gene lost 2 bases and the J gene lost 2 bases, with 8 bases spanning the gap. This CDR3 spans 14 amino acids. Germline CDR1 and CDR2: MGHRA and YSYEKL. The CDR3 sequence is CASSQTTHTDTQYF. In DNA form, the CDR3 reads TGCGCCAGCAGCCAAACGACTCACACAGATACGCAGTATTTT.

This chain's CDR3 is CASSPLYQTIPYEQYF. In DNA, the CDR3 is TGTGCCAGCAGTCCCCTCTACCAAACGATACCCTACGAGCAGTACTTC. This rearrangement joins TRBV28 to TRBJ2-7; no clear D gene. This CDR3 has 16 amino acids. V lost 5 bases and J 2 bases, leaving 19 bases between the germline ends. Germline values: CDR1 MDHEN, CDR2 SYDVKM.

This sequence joins TRBV4-1 and TRBJ1-6, with D possibly TRBD1 on 6 matching bases. Germline assignment: CDR1 MGHRA and CDR2 YSYEKL. The V and J ends lost 4 bases and 2 bases respectively, with 18 bases between them. The CDR3 has 18 residues. CDR3 residues: CASSPIQGEETYNSPLHF. The DNA of the CDR3 is TGCGCCAGCAGCCCGATACAGGGTGAAGAAACCTATAATTCACCCCTCCACTTT.

The V call is TRBV12-3 or TRBV12-4, the J call TRBJ1-5; TRBD1 is a possible D gene (5 bases). This CDR3 contains 13 residues. Trimming took 3 bases from V and 5 from J, leaving 8 bases between them. For the CDR3, the DNA is TGTGCCAGCAGTTTGCCAGGGCATCAGCCCCAGCATTTT. It translates to CASSLPGHQPQHF.

J is TRBJ1-1 and V is TRBV12-3 or TRBV12-4; no clear D. Trimming stripped 1 base from V and 7 bases from J, with 4 bases between. This CDR3 is 11 amino acids long. This chain's CDR3 is CASSLVYEAFF. DNA of the CDR3: TGTGCCAGCAGTTTAGTGTATGAAGCTTTCTTT.

The rearrangement links TRBV11-3 to TRBJ1-1; D might be TRBD1 (6 bases). This CDR3 region has 15 residues. The V end was cut by 0 bases, the J end by 2 bases, with 10 bases between. Germline-derived CDR1 and CDR2 are SGHNT and YENEEA. As DNA, the CDR3 is TGTGCCAGCAGCTTAGATGGCAGGGGCAACACTGAAGCTTTCTTT. This translates into CASSLDGRGNTEAFF.

The table lists this clone with a count of one. The same CDR3 can be traced to other DNA sequences in this sample. The V gene is TRBV9, the J gene TRBJ1-5; D perhaps matches TRBD1 (6 bases). The CDR3 has 15 amino acids. Per the germline V gene, CDR1 is SGDLS and CDR2 is YYNGEE. The V end was cut by 0 bases, the J end by 1 base, with 8 bases between. The CDR3 nucleotides read TGTGCCAGCAGCGTAGGGGGACAAAGCAATCAGCCCCAGCATTTT. It translates to CASSVGGQSNQPQHF.

V usage is TRBV6-6 and J usage is TRBJ1-1; D is perhaps TRBD1 (5 bases). CDR3 length: 14 residues. V was cut by 6 bases and J by 7 bases, with 18 bases left in between. The germline CDR1 and CDR2 sequences are MNHNY and SVGAGI (reference sequence). The CDR3 loop is CASRSSTVRGEAFF. Written as DNA, the CDR3 is TGTGCCAGCAGGTCATCGACAGTACGAGGTGAAGCTTTCTTT.

V gene TRBV9 combines with J gene TRBJ1-2; D may be TRBD1 (5 bases). The CDR3 loop spans 16 amino acids. Germline assignment: CDR1 SGDLS and CDR2 YYNGEE. V was trimmed by 4 bases and J by 3 bases, leaving 19 bases between them. The CDR3 reads CASSRRGGPYHYGYTF. The CDR3 coding sequence is TGTGCCAGCAGCCGCCGGGGGGGACCGTACCACTATGGCTACACCTTC.

The J gene is TRBJ1-2, the V gene TRBV19; 7 nucleotides align to TRBD1. After removal of 6 bases from V and 0 bases from J, the junction contained 7 bases not matched to a gene. This CDR3 region has 15 residues. Germline-derived CDR1 and CDR2 are LNHDA and SQIVND (reference sequence). The DNA for the CDR3 is TGTGCCAGTAGGGGACAGAGAACTCCTAACTATGGCTACACCTTC. Protein product: CASRGQRTPNYGYTF.

J is TRBJ1-2 and V is TRBV4-1; 10 bases match TRBD1. V lost 0 bases to trimming and J lost 7 bases; unmatched junction nucleotides: 5. The CDR3 contains 15 residues. Germline V gene sequence: CDR1 MGHRA, CDR2 YSYEKL. The CDR3 reads CASSQDPGTGAGYTF. The CDR3 DNA sequence: TGCGCCAGCAGCCAAGATCCGGGGACAGGGGCTGGCTACACCTTC.

This clone was counted a single time. The gene calls are TRBV10-3 and TRBJ1-5, with 9 bases matching TRBD1. The germline gives CDR1 ENHRY, CDR2 SYGVKD. V lost 0 bases, J lost 6 bases, and 9 bases stayed unmatched. This CDR3 is 17 amino acids long. CDR3 sequence (DNA): TGTGCCATCAGTGAGTCTCTGCTGGGACAGGGATTTCAGCCCCAGCATTTT. This sequence encodes CAISESLLGQGFQPQHF.

The chain carries TRBV6-6 and TRBJ1-5, with D maybe TRBD1 (6 bases). This CDR3 is built from 18 residues. Germline lookup yields CDR1 MNHNY and CDR2 SVGAGI (reference sequence). V lost 5 bases, J lost 5 bases, and 25 bases lay in between. The CDR3 protein is CASSPLIPQDSGHQPQHF. DNA for the CDR3: TGTGCCAGCAGTCCCCTCATTCCCCAGGACAGTGGGCATCAGCCCCAGCATTTT.

This clone occurred a few times. The same CDR3 also results from other DNA sequences found in this sample. The rearrangement joins TRBV2 to TRBJ1-5, with 10 positions matching TRBD1. The CDR3 consists of 15 residues. Germline CDR1 reads SNHLY; CDR2 reads FYNNEI. Trimming removed 5 bases from V and 7 bases from J; junction bases left unmatched: 8. Written as DNA, the CDR3 is TGTGCCAGCAGTAGCACCGGGACAGGGGACCAGCCCCAGCATTTT. Translated: CASSSTGTGDQPQHF.

The rearrangement uses TRBV9 and TRBJ2-6; D not certain. Germline loops: CDR1 SGDLS, CDR2 YYNGEE. CDR3 length equals 17 residues. V dropped 0 bases and J dropped 0 bases, with 10 bases sitting between them. The CDR3 DNA follows: TGTGCCAGCAGCGTAGACGAGGTTTACTCTGGGGCCAACGTCCTGACTTTC. Its translation: CASSVDEVYSGANVLTF.

The chain recombines TRBV10-3 with TRBJ2-7, with D perhaps matching TRBD2 (5 bases). Per the germline V gene, CDR1 is ENHRY and CDR2 is SYGVKD. This CDR3 spans 16 amino acids. V lost 2 bases to trimming and J lost 2 bases, with 16 bases between them. Written as DNA, the CDR3 is TGTGCCATCAGTGAGCACCAAGAAGACGGGACCTACGAGCAGTACTTC. This translates into CAISEHQEDGTYEQYF.

The chain employs TRBV10-3 and TRBJ1-1; D is possibly TRBD1 (6 bases). This CDR3 spans 15 amino acids. The V end lost 6 bases, the J end lost 1 base, and 15 bases lay between the germline ends. Germline V gene lookup returns CDR1 ENHRY and CDR2 SYGVKD. The CDR3 sequence: CAIRRGDTRNTEAFF. CDR3 nucleotides: TGTGCCATCAGGAGAGGGGACACCCGGAACACTGAAGCTTTCTTT.

The V gene is TRBV4-1, the J gene TRBJ2-5; 10 bases agree with TRBD2. J gave up 4 bases and V 0 bases, and 8 bases lay outside the gene matches. The CDR3 length is 17 residues. Per the germline V gene, CDR1 is MGHRA and CDR2 is YSYEKL. This CDR3 reads CASSQDQLAGGGETQYF. DNA for the CDR3: TGCGCCAGCAGCCAAGATCAATTAGCGGGGGGTGGAGAGACCCAGTACTTC.

The chain joins TRBV6-5 to TRBJ2-1, with 8 bases identical to TRBD1. Germline loops: CDR1 MNHEY, CDR2 SVGAGI. The V and J ends lost 5 bases and 3 bases, in that order; junction bases with no gene match: 6. The CDR3 covers 15 residues. CDR3 nucleotide sequence: TGTGCCAGCAGTCTAACAGGGGGACACTACAATGAGCAGTTCTTC. Its protein is CASSLTGGHYNEQFF.

The chain uses TRBV9 and TRBJ1-1; D is unclear. This CDR3 has 13 amino acids. V lost 0 bases, J lost 5 bases, and 8 bases lay in between. Germline V gene data show CDR1 as SGDLS and CDR2 as YYNGEE. The CDR3 nucleotides read TGTGCCAGCAGCGTAGGGGAGTCGACTGAAGCTTTCTTT. Amino acid sequence: CASSVGESTEAFF.

Here the CDR3 DNA reads TGTGCCAGCAGCCGGACAGGGGGGTTCGGAAATCAGCCCCAGCATTTT. As protein: CASSRTGGFGNQPQHF. The chain carries TRBV21-1 and TRBJ1-5; the table's TRBD1 call for D was not verified on the DNA. TRBV21-1 is tagged as a pseudogene. The CDR3 runs 16 residues.